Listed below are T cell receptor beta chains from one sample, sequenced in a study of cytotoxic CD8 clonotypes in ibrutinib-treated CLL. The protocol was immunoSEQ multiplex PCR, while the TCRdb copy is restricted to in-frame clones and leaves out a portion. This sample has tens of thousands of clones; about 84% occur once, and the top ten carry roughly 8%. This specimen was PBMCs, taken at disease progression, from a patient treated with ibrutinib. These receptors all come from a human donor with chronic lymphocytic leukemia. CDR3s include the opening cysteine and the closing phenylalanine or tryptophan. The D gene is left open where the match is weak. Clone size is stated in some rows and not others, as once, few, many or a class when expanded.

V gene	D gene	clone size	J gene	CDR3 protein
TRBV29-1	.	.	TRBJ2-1	CSVEWPDRTSYNEQFF
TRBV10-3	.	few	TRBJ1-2	CAITVQGGSGYTF
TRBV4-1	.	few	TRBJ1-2	CASSQDITGTEYGYTF
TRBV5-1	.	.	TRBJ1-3	CASSLATAGNTIYF
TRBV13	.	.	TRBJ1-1	CASSLVRTEAFF
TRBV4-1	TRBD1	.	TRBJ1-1	CASSQRGQGAYTEAFF
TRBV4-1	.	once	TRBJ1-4	CASSQDLAANEKLFF
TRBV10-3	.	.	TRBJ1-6	CAISETRTVSAHNSPLHF
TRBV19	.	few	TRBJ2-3	CATTKIIRTDTQYF
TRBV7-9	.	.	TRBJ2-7	CASSLISGTYEQYF
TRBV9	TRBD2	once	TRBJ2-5	CASSLTTSGVGETQYF
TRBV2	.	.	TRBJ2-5	CASSKEETQYF
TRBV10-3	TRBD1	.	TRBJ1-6	CAISEDRGSPLHF
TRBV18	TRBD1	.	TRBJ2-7	CASSPPSGTGGYEQYF
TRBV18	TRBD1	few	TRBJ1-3	CASSPTGFGNTIYF
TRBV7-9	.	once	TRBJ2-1	CASSTPLGEQFF
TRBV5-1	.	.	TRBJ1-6	CASSLVVGSYNSPLHF
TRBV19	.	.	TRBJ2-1	CASSFARLNEQFF
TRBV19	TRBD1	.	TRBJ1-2	CASSIARTYWDRGPYGYTF
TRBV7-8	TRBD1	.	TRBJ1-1	CASSLGGGRETFF
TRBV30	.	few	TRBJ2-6	CALRISGANVLTF
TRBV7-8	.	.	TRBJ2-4	CASSTGFRSQYF
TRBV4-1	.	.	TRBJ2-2	CASSQARLTGELFF